The rows below give T cell receptor beta chains drawn from one sample of a study of blood T cell repertoires in COVID-19. Sequencing used immunoSEQ multiplex PCR; TCRdb keeps in-frame clones, though not all of them. The table includes about 300,000 clones, around nine tenths detected once. What was sequenced was peripheral blood. Source of these receptors: a woman younger than 45 with COVID-19, enrolled during active disease. Both conserved end residues are part of each CDR3. A D gene is named only where the DNA matches it firmly. The size field is filled for only some rows; it gives once, few, many or a size class.

>TRBV4-3|-|TRBJ1-1|TRBD1
TGCGCCAGCAGCCACCACGGGACAGACATTGAAGCTTTCTTT
CASSHHGTDIEAFF
>TRBV5-6|-|TRBJ1-2|-
TGTGCCAGCAGCTTGGTGCGGGGTCCTAACTATGGCTACACCTTC
CASSLVRGPNYGYTF
>TRBV7-8|-|TRBJ2-2|TRBD2
TGTGCCAGCAGCCCGGGACTAGCGGGGGGCTCGAGCACCGGGGAGCTGTTTTTT
CASSPGLAGGSSTGELFF
>TRBV25-1|-|TRBJ2-3|TRBD2
TGTGCCAGCAGTGCACGAGCGGGGATCACAGATACGCAGTATTTT
CASSARAGITDTQYF
>TRBV27|-|TRBJ1-1|-
TGTGCCAGCAGTCTAAGCGGGACACTGAACACTGAAGCTTTCTTT
CASSLSGTLNTEAFF
>TRBV12-3/TRBV12-4|-|TRBJ2-3|TRBD2
TGTGCCAGTGGACTAGCCGATACGCAGTATTTT
CASGLADTQYF
>TRBV20-1|-|TRBJ2-1|-
TGCAGTAAATCCCATTACAATGAGCAGTTCTTC
CSKSHYNEQFF
>TRBV6-5|-|TRBJ2-2|-
TGTGCCAGCAGAGGCCTAGCGAGTAACGGGGAGCTGTTTTTT
CASRGLASNGELFF
>TRBV29-1|-|TRBJ2-3|-
TGCAGCGCATCCGTTGGGAGTGACTGGATCACAGATACGCAGTATTTT
CSASVGSDWITDTQYF
>TRBV24-1|-|TRBJ2-1|TRBD1
TGTGCCACCAGTGACCCCGGGACAGGGGGTAATGAGCAGTTCTTC
CATSDPGTGGNEQFF
>TRBV4-3|-|TRBJ1-6|TRBD1
TGCGCCAGCAGCCAAGATCGGACAGGGTTTTATAATTCACCCCTCCACTTT
CASSQDRTGFYNSPLHF
>TRBV4-1|-|TRBJ1-2|TRBD1
TGCGCCAGCAGCCAAGACACGGACAGGGCTTCCTATGGCTACACCTTC
CASSQDTDRASYGYTF
>TRBV7-8|-|TRBJ2-1|TRBD2
TGTGCCAGCAGCTTAGTCGGACTAGCGGGGAACAATGAGCAGTTCTTC
CASSLVGLAGNNEQFF
>TRBV27|-|TRBJ2-1|TRBD2
TGTGCCAGCAGTTCGTATACTAGCGCGAGCTCCTACAATGAGCAGTTCTTC
CASSSYTSASSYNEQFF
>TRBV3-1/TRBV3-2|-|TRBJ1-4|-
TGTGCCAGCAGCCAAGGGTACTTTGAAAAACTGTTTTTT
CASSQGYFEKLFF
>TRBV7-9|-|TRBJ2-2|TRBD1
TGTGCCAGCAGTAGATCAGGGGGTCGGACCGGGGAGCTGTTTTTT
CASSRSGGRTGELFF
>TRBV7-2|once|TRBJ1-3|-
TGTGCCAGCAGCTCCCCGGGGGGCGCGAACACCATATATTTT
CASSSPGGANTIYF
>TRBV30|-|TRBJ2-2|-
TGTGCGGGGGGGCCGAACACCGGGGAGCTGTTTTTT
CAGGPNTGELFF
>TRBV7-9|once|TRBJ2-5|TRBD1
TGTGCCAGCAGCCGGACAGGGGGTGGAGAGACCCAGTACTTC
CASSRTGGGETQYF
>TRBV6-6|-|TRBJ1-4|-
TGTGCCAGCAGCCCCCCCGGGAACGAAGAAAAACTGTTTTTT
CASSPPGNEEKLFF
>TRBV7-2|few|TRBJ2-1|TRBD2
TGTGCCAGCAGCTTCCAGGGACTAGGGTTCAATGAGCAGTTCTTC
CASSFQGLGFNEQFF
>TRBV6-5|once|TRBJ2-5|-
TGTGCCAGCAGTTACTCGACCACTAGAGTGGAGACCCAGTACTTC
CASSYSTTRVETQYF
>TRBV29-1|once|TRBJ2-7|-
TGCAGCGTTGGTGGCAGGTCCTACGAGCAGTACTTC
CSVGGRSYEQYF
>TRBV25-1|-|TRBJ2-7|-
TGTGCCAGCACTGGACGACTATCCTACGAGCAGTACTTC
CASTGRLSYEQYF
>TRBV7-6|once|TRBJ2-2|-
TGTGCCAGCAGCTTACTCGCCAGGCGAGACACCGGGGAGCTGTTTTTT
CASSLLARRDTGELFF
>TRBV6-5|once|TRBJ1-2|TRBD1
TGTGCCAGCAGCCTAGAACTGACAGGGGCCTATGGCTACACCTTC
CASSLELTGAYGYTF